The T cell receptor beta chain described here comes from a study of blood T cell repertoires in COVID-19. Overall study context: Material from acute and convalescent COVID-19 was sourced from the United States, Italy and Spain. PBMCs, B-cell-depleted T cells, or T cells provided the cDNA or gDNA that made up the material.

In the original analysis: Researchers report that nucleated cell counts were estimated from reference gene primer amplification. Here immunoSEQ multiplex PCR was the method, and the copy in TCRdb shows in-frame clones only, minus some. V, J and clone size were drawn from that table, and D and trimming were deduced from the DNA. There are some 40,000 clones in the sample; approximately 71% occur only once, and roughly 6.3% lies in the top ten. The clonotype comes from an older man with acute or convalescent COVID-19. The sample comprised peripheral blood.

The CDR3 spells CASSFKWGRTSYNEQFF. DNA of the CDR3: TGTGCCAGCAGCTTCAAATGGGGAAGAACTAGTTACAATGAGCAGTTCTTC. The V call is TRBV7-9, the J call TRBJ2-1, with a possible D match to TRBD2 (5 bases). Germline V gives CDR1 SEHNR, CDR2 FQNEAQ (reference sequence). This CDR3 region has 17 residues. V lost 3 bases, J lost 4 bases, and 19 bases lay in between.